The clone carrying this T cell receptor beta chain was recorded at least ten times. Its target is unknown. Scientists made TCR beta libraries using quantitative 5'-RACE with molecular barcodes. Via MiXCR, TCRdb re-called the 5' RACE reads, giving one row per CDR3 protein. The sample contains roughly 130,000 distinct CDR3 sequences, more than 6.5% of which appear only once. This specimen belongs to a study of CD8 T cells in ankylosing spondylitis. CDR1 is SGHRS and CDR2 is YFSETQ in the germline V gene. This CDR3 region has 14 residues. The V gene lost 4 bases and the J gene lost 6 bases, with 11 bases spanning the gap. Study outcomes and limitations: Seemingly characteristic of ankylosing spondylitis blood was a TCR beta motif consisting of under ten highly homologous variants. Disease-linked clones displayed a CD8+ phenotype and appeared relatively rarely in peripheral blood. According to the report, clones linked to the disease were significantly enriched in matched synovial fluid samples taken from ankylosing spondylitis patients.

The source of this sequence is a male donor with ankylosing spondylitis or in good health (not recorded which). The sequenced sample consisted of blood, either unsorted or a sorted T cell fraction (not recorded which). This chain joins TRBV5-1 and TRBJ1-6; D remains unclear. Here the CDR3 reads CASSQEGRNSPLHF. CDR3 coding DNA: TGCGCCAGCAGCCAAGAGGGTCGTAATTCACCCCTCCACTTT.